This TCR beta chain was sequenced for a study of T cells in localized non-small cell lung cancer. Whole-study findings and limits: Paired adjacent lung recovered a median around 52 of the top 100 tumor clones.

About this clone itself: Antigen: not known.

Generated by immunoSEQ multiplex PCR, the TCRdb table keeps only in-frame clones and is missing some. The profile shows 90,000 to 95,000 clones, roughly 93% of them singletons. The TCR sequence derives from a woman aged 40-70 years with stage II squamous cell lung carcinoma. The source material was PBMCs, sampled before any cancer treatment.

The CDR3 reads CSARGINEQFF. CDR3 DNA sequence: TGCAGTGCTAGAGGAATAAATGAGCAGTTCTTC. The rearrangement joins TRBV20-1 to TRBJ2-1; no reliable D call. This CDR3 region has 11 residues. Trimming pared 1 base from V and 7 bases from J, leaving 5 bases between. Germline V gene sequence: CDR1 DFQATT, CDR2 SNEGSKA (reference sequence).